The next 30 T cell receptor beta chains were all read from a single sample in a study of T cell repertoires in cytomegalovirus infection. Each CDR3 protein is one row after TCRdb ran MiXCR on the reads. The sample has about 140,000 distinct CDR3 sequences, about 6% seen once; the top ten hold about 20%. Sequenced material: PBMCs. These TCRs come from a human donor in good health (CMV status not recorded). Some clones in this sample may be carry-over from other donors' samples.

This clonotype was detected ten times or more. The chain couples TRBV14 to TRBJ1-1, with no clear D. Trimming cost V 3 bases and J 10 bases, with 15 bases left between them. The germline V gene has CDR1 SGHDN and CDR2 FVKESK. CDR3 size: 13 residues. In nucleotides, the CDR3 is TGTGCCAGCAGCCACTTTCAGTCAGTGGTAGCTTTCTTT. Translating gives CASSHFQSVVAFF.

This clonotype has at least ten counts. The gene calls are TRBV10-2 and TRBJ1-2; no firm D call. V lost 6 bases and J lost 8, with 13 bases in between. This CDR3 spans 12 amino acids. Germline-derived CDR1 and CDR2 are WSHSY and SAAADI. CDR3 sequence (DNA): TGCGCCAGCAGCCGGCCCGTGTGGGGCTACACCTTC. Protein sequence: CASSRPVWGYTF.

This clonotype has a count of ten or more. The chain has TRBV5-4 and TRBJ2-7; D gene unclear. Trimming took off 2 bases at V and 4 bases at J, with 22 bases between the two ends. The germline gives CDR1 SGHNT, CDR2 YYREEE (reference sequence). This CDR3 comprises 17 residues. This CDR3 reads CASSFGDGKRNGYEQYF. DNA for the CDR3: TGTGCCAGCAGCTTCGGCGATGGGAAGAGGAACGGATACGAGCAGTACTTC.

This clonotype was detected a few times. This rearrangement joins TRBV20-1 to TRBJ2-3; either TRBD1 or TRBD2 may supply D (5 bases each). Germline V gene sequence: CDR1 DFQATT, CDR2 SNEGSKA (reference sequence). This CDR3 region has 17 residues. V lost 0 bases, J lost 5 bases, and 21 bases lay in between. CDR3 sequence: CSARDPMRDLAQDTQYF. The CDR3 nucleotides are TGCAGTGCTAGAGATCCCATGAGGGACCTAGCACAAGATACGCAGTATTTT.

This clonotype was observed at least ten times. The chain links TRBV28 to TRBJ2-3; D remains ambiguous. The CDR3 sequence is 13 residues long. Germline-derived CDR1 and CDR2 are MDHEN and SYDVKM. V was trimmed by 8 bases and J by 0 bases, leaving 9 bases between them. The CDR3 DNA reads TGTGCCAGCGCGGCAGGCAGCACAGATACGCAGTATTTT. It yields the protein CASAAGSTDTQYF.

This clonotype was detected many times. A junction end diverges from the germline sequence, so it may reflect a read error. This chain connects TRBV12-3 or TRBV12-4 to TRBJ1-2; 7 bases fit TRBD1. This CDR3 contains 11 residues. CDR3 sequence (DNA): TGTGCCAGCAGTCCCGGGACAGCCCTCCTTTTC. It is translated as CASSPGTALLF.

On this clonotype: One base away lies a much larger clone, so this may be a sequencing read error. The CDR3 here is CATSLDLASYNEQFF. CDR3 nucleotide sequence: TGTGCCACCAGCTTAGACCTAGCCTCCTACAATGAGCAGTTCTTC. The chain employs TRBV7-2 and TRBJ2-1; TRBD2 is a possible D gene (5 bases). Germline CDR1 is SGHTA and CDR2 is FQGNSA. CDR3 length: 15 residues.

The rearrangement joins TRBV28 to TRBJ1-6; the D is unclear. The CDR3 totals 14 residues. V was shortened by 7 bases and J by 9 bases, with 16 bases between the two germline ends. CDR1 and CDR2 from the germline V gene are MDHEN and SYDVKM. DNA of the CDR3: TGTGCCAGCAATCCTCAACAAGGGCGTTCACCCCTCCACTTT. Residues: CASNPQQGRSPLHF.

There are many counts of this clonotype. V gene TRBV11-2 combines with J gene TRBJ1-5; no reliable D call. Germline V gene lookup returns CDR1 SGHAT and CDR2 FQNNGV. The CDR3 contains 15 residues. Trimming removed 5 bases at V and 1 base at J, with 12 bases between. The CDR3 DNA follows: TGTGCCAGCAGCCTGACGGACGGCAGCAATCAGCCCCAGCATTTT. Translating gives CASSLTDGSNQPQHF.

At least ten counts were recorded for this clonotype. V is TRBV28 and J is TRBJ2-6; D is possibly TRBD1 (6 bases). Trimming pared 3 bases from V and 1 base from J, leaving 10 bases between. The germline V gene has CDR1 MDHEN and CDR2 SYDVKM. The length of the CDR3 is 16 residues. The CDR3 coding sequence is TGTGCCAGCAGTTTCGCACAGGGTTCTGGGGCCAACGTCCTGACTTTC. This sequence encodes CASSFAQGSGANVLTF.

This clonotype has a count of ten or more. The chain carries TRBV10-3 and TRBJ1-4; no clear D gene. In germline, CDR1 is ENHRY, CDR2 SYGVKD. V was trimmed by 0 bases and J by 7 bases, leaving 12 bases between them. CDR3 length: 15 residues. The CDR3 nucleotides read TGTGCCATCAGTGAGTCGGTGACGGGGAGTGAAAAACTGTTTTTT. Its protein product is CAISESVTGSEKLFF.

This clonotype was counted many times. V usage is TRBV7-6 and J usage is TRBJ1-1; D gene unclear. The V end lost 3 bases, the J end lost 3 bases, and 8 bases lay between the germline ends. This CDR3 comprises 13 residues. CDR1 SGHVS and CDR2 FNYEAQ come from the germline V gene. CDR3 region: CASSFGRHTEAFF. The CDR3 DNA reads TGTGCCAGCAGCTTCGGTCGGCACACTGAAGCTTTCTTT.

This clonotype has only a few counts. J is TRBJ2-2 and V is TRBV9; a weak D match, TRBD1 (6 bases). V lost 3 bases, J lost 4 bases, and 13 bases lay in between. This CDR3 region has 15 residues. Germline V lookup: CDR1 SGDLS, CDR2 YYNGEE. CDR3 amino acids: CASSEREGGTGELFF. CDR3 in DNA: TGTGCCAGCAGCGAAAGGGAAGGGGGCACCGGGGAGCTGTTTTTT.

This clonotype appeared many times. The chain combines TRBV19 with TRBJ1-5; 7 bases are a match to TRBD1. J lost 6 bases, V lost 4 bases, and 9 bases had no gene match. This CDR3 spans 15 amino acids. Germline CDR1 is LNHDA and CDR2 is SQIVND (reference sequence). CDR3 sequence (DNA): TGTGCCAGTAGTACACAGGGGAAGGGGAGTCAGCCCCAGCATTTT. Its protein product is CASSTQGKGSQPQHF.

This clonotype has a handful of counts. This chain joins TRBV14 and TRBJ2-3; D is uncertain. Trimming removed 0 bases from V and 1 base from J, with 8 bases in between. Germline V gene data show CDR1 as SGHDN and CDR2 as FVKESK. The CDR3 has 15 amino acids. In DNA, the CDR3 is TGTGCCAGCAGCCAAGATCAGAGAGGCACAGATACGCAGTATTTT. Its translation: CASSQDQRGTDTQYF.

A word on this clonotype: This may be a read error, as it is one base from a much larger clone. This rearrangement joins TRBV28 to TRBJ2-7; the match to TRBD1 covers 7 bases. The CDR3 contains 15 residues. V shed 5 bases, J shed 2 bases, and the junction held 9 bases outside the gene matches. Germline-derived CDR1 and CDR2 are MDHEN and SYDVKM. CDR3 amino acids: CASSPTPDRTYEQYF. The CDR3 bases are TGTGCCAGCAGTCCAACCCCGGACAGGACCTACGAGCAGTACTTC.

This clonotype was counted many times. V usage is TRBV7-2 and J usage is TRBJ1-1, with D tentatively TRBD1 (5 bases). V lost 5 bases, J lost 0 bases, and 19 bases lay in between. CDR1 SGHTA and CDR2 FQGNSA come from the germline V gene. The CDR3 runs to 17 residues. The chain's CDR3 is CASSLLPGRLMNTEAFF. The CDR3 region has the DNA TGTGCCAGCAGCCTTCTTCCGGGACGGCTTATGAACACTGAAGCTTTCTTT.

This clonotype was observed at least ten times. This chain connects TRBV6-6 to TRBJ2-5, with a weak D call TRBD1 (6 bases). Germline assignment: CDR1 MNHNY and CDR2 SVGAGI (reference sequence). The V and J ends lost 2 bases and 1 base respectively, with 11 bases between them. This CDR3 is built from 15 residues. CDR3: CASSYGGNSQETQYF. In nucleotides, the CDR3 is TGTGCCAGCAGTTACGGGGGCAATAGCCAAGAGACCCAGTACTTC.

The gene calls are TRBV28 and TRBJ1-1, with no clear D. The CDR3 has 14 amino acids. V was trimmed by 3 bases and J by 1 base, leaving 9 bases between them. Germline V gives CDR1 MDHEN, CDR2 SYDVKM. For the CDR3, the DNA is TGTGCCAGCAGTTTCCGCGGTTCGAACACTGAAGCTTTCTTT. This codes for CASSFRGSNTEAFF.

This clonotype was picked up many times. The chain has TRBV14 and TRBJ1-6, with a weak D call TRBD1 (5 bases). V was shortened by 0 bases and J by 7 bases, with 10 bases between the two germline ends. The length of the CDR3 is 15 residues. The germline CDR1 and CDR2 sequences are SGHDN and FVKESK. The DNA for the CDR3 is TGTGCCAGCAGCCAAGATCGCGGGGGAAATTCACCCCTCCACTTT. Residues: CASSQDRGGNSPLHF.

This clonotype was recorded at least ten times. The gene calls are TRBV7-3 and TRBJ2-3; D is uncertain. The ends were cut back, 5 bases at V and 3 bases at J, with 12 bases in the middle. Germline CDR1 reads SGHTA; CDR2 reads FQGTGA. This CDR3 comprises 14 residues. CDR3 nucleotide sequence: TGTGCCAGCAGCCCCGGCCCGGAGACAGATACGCAGTATTTT. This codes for CASSPGPETDTQYF.

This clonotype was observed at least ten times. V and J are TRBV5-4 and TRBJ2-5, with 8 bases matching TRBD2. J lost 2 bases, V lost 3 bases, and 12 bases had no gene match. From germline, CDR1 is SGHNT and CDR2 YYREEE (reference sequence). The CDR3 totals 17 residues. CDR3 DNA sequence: TGTGCCAGCAGCTCCCCACCGCTCGGGGGGGCACAAGAGACCCAGTACTTC. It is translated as CASSSPPLGGAQETQYF.

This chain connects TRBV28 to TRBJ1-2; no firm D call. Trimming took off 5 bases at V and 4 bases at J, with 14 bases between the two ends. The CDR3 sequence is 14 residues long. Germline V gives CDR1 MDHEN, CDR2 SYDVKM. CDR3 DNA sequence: TGTGCCAGCAGTCTGGCGACATCTTTCTATGGCTACACCTTC. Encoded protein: CASSLATSFYGYTF.

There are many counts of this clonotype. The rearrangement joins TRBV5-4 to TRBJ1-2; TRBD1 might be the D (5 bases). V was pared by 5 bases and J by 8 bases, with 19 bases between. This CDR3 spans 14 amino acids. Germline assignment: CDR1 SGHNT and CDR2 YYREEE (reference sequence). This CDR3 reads CASSSNGGDWGYTF. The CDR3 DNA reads TGTGCCAGCAGTTCCAACGGGGGGGATTGGGGCTACACCTTC.

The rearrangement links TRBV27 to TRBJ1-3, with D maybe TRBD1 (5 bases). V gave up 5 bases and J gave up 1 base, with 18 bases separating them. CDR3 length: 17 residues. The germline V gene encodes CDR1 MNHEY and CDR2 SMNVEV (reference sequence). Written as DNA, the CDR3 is TGTGCCAGCAGTCCTAGGCAGGGCATCTTGTCTGGAAACACCATATATTTT. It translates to CASSPRQGILSGNTIYF.

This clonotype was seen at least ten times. The CDR3 sequence is CASSKRTGFDTQYF. DNA of the CDR3: TGTGCCAGCAGTAAGCGGACGGGGTTTGATACGCAGTATTTT. This chain joins TRBV28 and TRBJ2-3; TRBD2 might be the D (5 bases). The CDR3 is 14 amino acids. Trimming cost V 5 bases and J 6 bases, with 15 bases left between them. The germline gives CDR1 MDHEN, CDR2 SYDVKM. Full variable domain (missing parts from reference TRBV28 and TRBJ2-3): DVKVTQSSRYLVKRTGEKVFLECVQDMDHENMFWYRQDPGLGLRLIYFSYDVKMKEKGDIPEGYSVSREKKERFSLILESASTNQTSMYLCASSKRTGFDTQYFGPGTRLTVL.

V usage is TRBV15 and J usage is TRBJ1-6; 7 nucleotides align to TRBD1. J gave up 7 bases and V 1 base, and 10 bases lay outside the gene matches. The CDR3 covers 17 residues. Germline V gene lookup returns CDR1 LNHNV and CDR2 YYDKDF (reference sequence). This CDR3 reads CATSRGVGGLRNSPLHF. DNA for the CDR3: TGTGCCACCAGCAGAGGGGTAGGGGGCTTAAGGAATTCACCCCTCCACTTT.

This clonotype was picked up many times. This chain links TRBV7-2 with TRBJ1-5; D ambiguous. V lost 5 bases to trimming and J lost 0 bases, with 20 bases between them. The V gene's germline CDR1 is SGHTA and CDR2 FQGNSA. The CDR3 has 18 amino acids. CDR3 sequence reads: CASSAQPTQGYSNQPQHF. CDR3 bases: TGTGCCAGCAGCGCCCAGCCGACCCAAGGGTATAGCAATCAGCCCCAGCATTTT. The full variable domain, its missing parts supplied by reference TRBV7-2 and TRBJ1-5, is GAGVSQSPSNKVTEKGKDVELRCDPISGHTALYWYRQSLGQGLEFLIYFQGNSAPDKSGLPSDRFSAERTGGSVSTLTIQRTQQEDSAVYLCASSAQPTQGYSNQPQHFGDGTRLSIL.

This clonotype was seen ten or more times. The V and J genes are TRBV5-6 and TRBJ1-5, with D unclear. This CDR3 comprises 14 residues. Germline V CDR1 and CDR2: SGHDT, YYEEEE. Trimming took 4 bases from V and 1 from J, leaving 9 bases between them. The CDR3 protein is CASSMGLSNQPQHF. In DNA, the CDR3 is TGTGCCAGCAGCATGGGGTTAAGCAATCAGCCCCAGCATTTT. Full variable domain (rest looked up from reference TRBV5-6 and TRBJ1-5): DAGVTQSPTHLIKTRGQQVTLRCSPKSGHDTVSWYQQALGQGPQFIFQYYEEEERQRGNFPDRFSGHQFPNYSSELNVNALLLGDSALYLCASSMGLSNQPQHFGDGTRLSIL.

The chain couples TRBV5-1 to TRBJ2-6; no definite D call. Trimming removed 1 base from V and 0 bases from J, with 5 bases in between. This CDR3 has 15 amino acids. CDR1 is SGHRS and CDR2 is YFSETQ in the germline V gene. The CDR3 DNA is TGCGCCAGCAGCTTGCAGAGCTCTGGGGCCAACGTCCTGACTTTC. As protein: CASSLQSSGANVLTF.